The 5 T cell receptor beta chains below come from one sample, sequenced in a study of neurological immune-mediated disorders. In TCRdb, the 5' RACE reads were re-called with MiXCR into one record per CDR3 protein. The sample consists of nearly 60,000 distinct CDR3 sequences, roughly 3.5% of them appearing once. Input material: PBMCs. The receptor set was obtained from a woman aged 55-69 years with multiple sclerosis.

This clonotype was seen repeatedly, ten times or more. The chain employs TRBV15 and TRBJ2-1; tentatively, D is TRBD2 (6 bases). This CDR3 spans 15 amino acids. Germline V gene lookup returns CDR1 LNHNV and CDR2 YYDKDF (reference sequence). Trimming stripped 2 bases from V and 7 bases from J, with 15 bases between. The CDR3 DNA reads TGTGCCACCAGCAGAAGTGGTGGGAGGCAAAATGAGCAGTTCTTC. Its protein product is CATSRSGGRQNEQFF.

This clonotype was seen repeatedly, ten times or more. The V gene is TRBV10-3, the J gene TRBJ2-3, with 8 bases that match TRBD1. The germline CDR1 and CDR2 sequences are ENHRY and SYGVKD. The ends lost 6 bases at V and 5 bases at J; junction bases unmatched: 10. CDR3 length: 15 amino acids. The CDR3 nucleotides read TGTGCCATCAGGGGCCCCCGGGGGACAGGAGATACGCAGTATTTT. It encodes CAIRGPRGTGDTQYF.

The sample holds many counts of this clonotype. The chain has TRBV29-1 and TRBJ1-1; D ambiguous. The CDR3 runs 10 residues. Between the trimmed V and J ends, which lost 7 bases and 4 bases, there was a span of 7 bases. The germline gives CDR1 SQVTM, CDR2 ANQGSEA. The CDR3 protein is CSAGFTEAFF. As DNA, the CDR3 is TGCAGCGCGGGGTTCACTGAAGCTTTCTTT.

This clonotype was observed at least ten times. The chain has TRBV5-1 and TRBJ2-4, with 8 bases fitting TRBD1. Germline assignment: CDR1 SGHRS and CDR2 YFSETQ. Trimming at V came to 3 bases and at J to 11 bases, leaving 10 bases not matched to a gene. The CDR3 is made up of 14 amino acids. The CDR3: CASSWVDRGEVQYF. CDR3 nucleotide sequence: TGCGCCAGCAGCTGGGTCGACAGGGGAGAGGTTCAGTACTTC.

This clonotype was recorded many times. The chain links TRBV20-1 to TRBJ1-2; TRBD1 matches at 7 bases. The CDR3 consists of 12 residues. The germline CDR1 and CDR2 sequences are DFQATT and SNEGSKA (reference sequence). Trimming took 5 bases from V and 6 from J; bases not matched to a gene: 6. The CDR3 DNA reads TGCAGTGCTCAGAGAGGACAGGATGGCTACACCTTC. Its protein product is CSAQRGQDGYTF.